The 13 T cell receptor beta chains below all came from one sample that was sequenced in a study of T-cell memory formation after mild COVID-19. One entry per CDR3 protein results from TCRdb running MiXCR on the 5' RACE reads. In the table there are 380,000 or so distinct CDR3 sequences, about 15% of which are singletons. Sequences were obtained from PBMCs or a T cell subset sorted from them (not recorded which). The receptor set was obtained from a man younger than 30 who had mild COVID-19 (a few samples of this study predate the infection). Cell type and time point are not known.

This clonotype has at least ten counts. This chain uses TRBV5-1 with TRBJ2-3, with D hard to call. The CDR3 sequence is 12 residues long. In germline, CDR1 is SGHRS, CDR2 YFSETQ. Trimming removed 4 bases at V and 2 bases at J, with 5 bases between. Here the CDR3 DNA reads TGCGCCAGCAGCCGCTACACAGATACGCAGTATTTT. This encodes CASSRYTDTQYF.

This clonotype showed up just a few times. This chain joins TRBV4-1 and TRBJ2-5, with D possibly matching TRBD1 (6 bases). The CDR3 contains 12 residues. Trimming stripped 5 bases from V and 5 bases from J, with 9 bases between. Germline loops: CDR1 MGHRA, CDR2 YSYEKL. This chain's CDR3 is CASSYQGETQYF. The CDR3 DNA sequence: TGCGCCAGCAGCTATCAGGGGGAGACCCAGTACTTC.

The CDR3 nucleotides are TGCGCCACCAATACCGGGACAGGGACCACTGAAGCTTTCTTT. This gives the protein CATNTGTGTTEAFF. The genes are TRBV5-1 and TRBJ1-1; 9 bases match TRBD1. The V gene's germline CDR1 is SGHRS and CDR2 YFSETQ. V dropped 9 bases and J dropped 4; count of bases not matched to a gene: 10. CDR3 length: 14 amino acids.

V usage is TRBV14 and J usage is TRBJ1-1, with a weak D call TRBD1 (6 bases). V was pared by 4 bases and J by 0 bases, with 12 bases between. Germline V gene sequence: CDR1 SGHDN, CDR2 FVKESK. The CDR3 is 15 residues long. The CDR3 nucleotides read TGTGCCAGCAGCCCTTTCGGGGGCTTGAACACTGAAGCTTTCTTT. This gives the protein CASSPFGGLNTEAFF.

The V and J genes are TRBV5-5 and TRBJ1-5, with 10 nucleotides matching TRBD1. The CDR3 totals 16 residues. Per germline, CDR1 SGHKS and CDR2 YYEKEE (reference sequence). The V and J ends lost 4 bases and 4 bases, in that order; junction bases with no gene match: 8. In DNA form, the CDR3 reads TGTGCCAGCAGCGCACTGACAGGGGGCGCGAATCAGCCCCAGCATTTT. Its translation is CASSALTGGANQPQHF.

This clonotype was seen a handful of times. The chain links TRBV5-5 to TRBJ2-1; D is perhaps TRBD1 or TRBD2 (5 bases each). V dropped 2 bases and J dropped 10 bases, with 7 bases sitting between them. CDR3 length: 11 residues. The germline gives CDR1 SGHKS, CDR2 YYEKEE (reference sequence). CDR3 sequence reads: CASSLGTEQFF. As DNA, the CDR3 is TGTGCCAGCAGCTTAGGGACCGAGCAGTTCTTC.

This clonotype has a handful of counts. The V gene is TRBV7-2, the J gene TRBJ2-1; 14 nucleotides line up with TRBD2. With 1 base clipped from V and 1 base from J, the junction kept 3 bases outside the gene matches. Germline V gives CDR1 SGHTA, CDR2 FQGNSA. The CDR3 extends over 18 amino acids. The CDR3 reads CASSLGLAGGRSYNEQFF. The CDR3 DNA sequence: TGTGCCAGCAGCTTAGGACTAGCGGGGGGGCGGTCCTACAATGAGCAGTTCTTC.

The rearrangement joins TRBV19 to TRBJ1-5, with 9 nucleotides matching TRBD1. Germline-derived CDR1 and CDR2 are LNHDA and SQIVND (reference sequence). The CDR3 loop spans 14 amino acids. V shed 7 bases, J shed 6 bases, and the junction held 7 bases outside the gene matches. The CDR3 spells CASTGTGYSQPQHF. The CDR3 DNA sequence: TGTGCCAGTACCGGGACAGGGTACTCTCAGCCCCAGCATTTT. Complete variable domain (other parts from reference TRBV19 and TRBJ1-5): DGGITQSPKYLFRKEGQNVTLSCEQNLNHDAMYWYRQDPGQGLRLIYYSQIVNDFQKGDIAEGYSVSREKKESFPLTVTSAQKNPTAFYLCASTGTGYSQPQHFGDGTRLSIL.

This clonotype came up a few times. V is TRBV18 and J is TRBJ1-1; D call uncertain. V lost 11 bases to trimming and J lost 1 base, with 11 bases between them. Per the germline V gene, CDR1 is KGHSH and CDR2 is LQKENI. The CDR3 contains 12 residues. CDR3: CAGGASNTEAFF. The CDR3 DNA sequence: TGTGCCGGAGGCGCCTCGAACACTGAAGCTTTCTTT. The whole variable domain, filled in from reference TRBV18 and TRBJ1-1, reads NAGVMQNPRHLVRRRGQEARLRCSPMKGHSHVYWYRQLPEEGLKFMVYLQKENIIDESGMPKERFSAEFPKEGPSILRIQQVVRGDSAAYFCAGGASNTEAFFGQGTRLTVV.

Ten or more counts support this clonotype. The rearrangement joins TRBV5-1 to TRBJ1-1; 9 positions match TRBD1. CDR3 length equals 14 residues. V shed 2 bases, J shed 6 bases, and the junction held 5 bases outside the gene matches. Germline CDR1 is SGHRS and CDR2 is YFSETQ. This CDR3 is CASSFNRGPAEAFF. The DNA of the CDR3 is TGCGCCAGCAGCTTTAACAGGGGGCCGGCTGAAGCTTTCTTT.

The V gene is TRBV20-1, the J gene TRBJ2-7; weak D call: TRBD1 (5 bases). V was shortened by 5 bases and J by 0 bases, with 17 bases between the two germline ends. Germline CDR1 reads DFQATT; CDR2 reads SNEGSKA (reference sequence). The CDR3 extends over 15 amino acids. CDR3 region: CSAPGWGTSSYEQYF. CDR3 nucleotides: TGCAGTGCTCCCGGGTGGGGCACGAGCTCCTACGAGCAGTACTTC.

In its sample, this clonotype was seen a few times. This chain uses TRBV5-1 with TRBJ2-3; TRBD2 aligns across 13 bases. Germline V gives CDR1 SGHRS, CDR2 YFSETQ. This CDR3 comprises 17 residues. The J segment lost 0 bases and the V segment lost 2 bases, leaving 3 bases of the junction unmatched. The CDR3 DNA reads as TGCGCCAGCAGCTTCGGGACTAGCGGGACTAGCACAGATACGCAGTATTTT. This sequence encodes CASSFGTSGTSTDTQYF.

V usage is TRBV7-8 and J usage is TRBJ2-7; TRBD1 might be the D (5 bases). Germline values: CDR1 SGHVS, CDR2 FQNEAQ. Trimming pared 2 bases from V and 4 bases from J, leaving 12 bases between. This CDR3 is 14 amino acids long. The CDR3 protein is CASSLSRVGYEQYV. The CDR3 DNA is TGTGCCAGCAGCTTATCCAGGGTCGGGTACGAGCAGTACGTC.